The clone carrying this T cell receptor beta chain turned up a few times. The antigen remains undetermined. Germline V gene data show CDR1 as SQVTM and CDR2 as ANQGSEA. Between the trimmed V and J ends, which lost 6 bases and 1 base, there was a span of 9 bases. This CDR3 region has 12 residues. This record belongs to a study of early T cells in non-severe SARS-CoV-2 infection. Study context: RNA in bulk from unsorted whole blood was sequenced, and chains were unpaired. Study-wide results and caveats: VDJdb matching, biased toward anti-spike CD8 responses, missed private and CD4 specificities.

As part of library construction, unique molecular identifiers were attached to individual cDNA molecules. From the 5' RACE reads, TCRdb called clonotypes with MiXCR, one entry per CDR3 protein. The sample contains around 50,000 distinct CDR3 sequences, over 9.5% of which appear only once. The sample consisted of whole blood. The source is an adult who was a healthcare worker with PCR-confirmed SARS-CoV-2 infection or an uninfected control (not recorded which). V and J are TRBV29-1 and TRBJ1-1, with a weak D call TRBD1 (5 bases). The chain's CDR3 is CSVHGQNTEAFF. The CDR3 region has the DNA TGCAGCGTCCATGGACAGAACACTGAAGCTTTCTTT. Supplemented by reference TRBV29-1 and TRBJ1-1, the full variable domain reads SAVISQKPSRDICQRGTSLTIQCQVDSQVTMMFWYRQQPGQSLTLIATANQGSEATYESGFVIDKFPISRPNLTFSTLTVSNMSPEDSSIYLCSVHGQNTEAFFGQGTRLTVV.